The entry below describes one T cell receptor (beta chain). Its target is unknown. Each TCR beta cDNA library carried unique molecular identifiers. A population of 1 to 10 million T cells gave rise to roughly 0.5 million cDNA molecules. Each CDR3 protein gets one entry after TCRdb re-called the PCR reads with MiXCR. The sample has fewer than 900,000 distinct CDR3 sequences, just over 45% seen once. The data are from a study of post-analysis software for immune sequencing data. As for the study in general: The disease courses spanned relapsing-remitting, secondary progressive and progressive-relapsing forms of multiple sclerosis.

Overall study findings and caveats: Several TRBV segments were more frequent in patients than controls; TRBV5-6, TRBV5-1 and TRBV20-1 belonged to this group.

Germline assignment: CDR1 SNHLY and CDR2 FYNNEI. Trimming pared 3 bases from V and 3 bases from J, leaving 7 bases between. The CDR3 has 13 residues. The clonotype originates from a girl between 10 and 17 years old with multiple sclerosis. Source material: blood. The rearrangement uses TRBV2 and TRBJ2-3; D is uncertain. The CDR3 reads CASSDAGTDTQYF. CDR3 sequence (DNA): TGTGCCAGCAGTGATGCCGGAACAGATACGCAGTATTTT. The variable domain in full, with the rest retrieved from reference TRBV2 and TRBJ2-3, is EPEVTQTPSHQVTQMGQEVILRCVPISNHLYFYWYRQILGQKVEFLVSFYNNEISEKSEIFDDQFSVERPDGSNFTLKIRSTKLEDSAMYFCASSDAGTDTQYFGPGTRLTVL.